The 21 T cell receptor beta chains below were found in one sample sequenced in a study of cytomegalovirus exposure and HLA in healthy donors. 13 Jbeta primers and 60 Vbeta primers were used for the PCR. Profiled with immunoSEQ multiplex PCR; TCRdb holds only in-frame clones, not every one. The sample contains 150,000 or so clones, roughly three quarters of which appear only once. The specimen sequenced was PBMCs. Receptors were obtained from a man aged 25 to 40 in good health and CMV-seropositive.

This sequence joins TRBV11-3 and TRBJ2-2, with a tentative D call TRBD1 (6 bases). V was pared by 5 bases and J by 8 bases, with 12 bases between. Per germline, CDR1 SGHNT and CDR2 YENEEA. This CDR3 region has 13 residues. For the CDR3, the DNA is TGTGCCAGCAGCCTCCTGACAGGAGGGGAGCTGTTTTTT. It translates to CASSLLTGGELFF.

This chain joins TRBV28 and TRBJ1-5, with D perhaps TRBD1 (6 bases). The CDR3 loop spans 17 amino acids. The V end lost 5 bases, the J end lost 2 bases, and 19 bases lay between the germline ends. Germline CDR1 reads MDHEN; CDR2 reads SYDVKM. CDR3 amino acids: CASSQRGGGARNQPQHF. CDR3 bases: TGTGCCAGCAGTCAAAGAGGCGGGGGGGCTCGCAATCAGCCCCAGCATTTT.

Only a few counts were recorded for this clone. The genes are TRBV19 and TRBJ2-3; D is uncertain. Germline CDR1 and CDR2: LNHDA and SQIVND (reference sequence). V was trimmed by 4 bases and J by 5 bases, leaving 19 bases between them. The CDR3 is made up of 16 amino acids. CDR3 in amino acids: CASSTGDSGLGDTQYF. In nucleotides, the CDR3 is TGTGCCAGTAGTACGGGTGACTCCGGCCTAGGAGATACGCAGTATTTT.

The chain is built from TRBV19 and TRBJ2-2; tentatively, D is TRBD1 (6 bases). Trimming removed 5 bases at V and 0 bases at J, with 10 bases between. This CDR3 comprises 15 residues. Per the germline V gene, CDR1 is LNHDA and CDR2 is SQIVND (reference sequence). The DNA of the CDR3 is TGTGCCAGTAGTTTGGGACAAGCGAACACCGGGGAGCTGTTTTTT. It specifies CASSLGQANTGELFF.

The table lists this clone with a count of one. This chain uses TRBV6-5 with TRBJ2-7; TRBD1 aligns across 10 bases. The CDR3 is 14 residues long. CDR1 and CDR2 from the germline V gene are MNHEY and SVGAGI. The trim removed 4 bases at V and 6 bases at J, leaving 6 bases unmatched. CDR3 in DNA: TGTGCCAGCAGTTTCTTGGGACAGGGGCTCGAGCAGTACTTC. Amino acid sequence: CASSFLGQGLEQYF.

The chain uses TRBV29-1 and TRBJ2-1; 10 bases fit TRBD1. V shed 4 bases, J shed 5 bases, and the junction held 5 bases outside the gene matches. Germline-derived CDR1 and CDR2 are SQVTM and ANQGSEA. CDR3 length equals 14 residues. The CDR3 reads CSVGGTGVDNEQFF. CDR3 coding DNA: TGCAGCGTTGGCGGGACAGGGGTCGACAATGAGCAGTTCTTC.

As for this clone: The germline gene is not matched at one end of the junction; a read error may be the cause. V and J are TRBV5-6 and TRBJ1-2; 7 bases agree with TRBD1. This CDR3 is 14 amino acids long. From germline, CDR1 is SGHDT and CDR2 YYEEEE. The CDR3 coding sequence is TGTGCCAGCAGACCGGACAGGCAGAACTATGGCTACCCCTTC. This encodes CASRPDRQNYGYPF.

This clone was picked up a small number of times. The J gene is TRBJ1-5, the V gene TRBV6-5; the D is unclear. The CDR3 sequence is 14 residues long. The germline gives CDR1 MNHEY, CDR2 SVGAGI. Trimming left V 5 bases short and J 2 bases short, with 10 bases between. Written as DNA, the CDR3 is TGTGCCAGCAGTGCCCCTCAGGGCAATCAGCCCCAGCATTTT. Translation: CASSAPQGNQPQHF.

The gene calls are TRBV14 and TRBJ2-2, with no clear D. Germline values: CDR1 SGHDN, CDR2 FVKESK. Trimming removed 3 bases at V and 3 bases at J, with 11 bases between. CDR3 size: 15 residues. Written as DNA, the CDR3 is TGTGCCAGCAGCCAGTCGCTGGAGTACACCGGGGAGCTGTTTTTT. This translates into CASSQSLEYTGELFF.

The CDR3 DNA reads as TGTGCCAGCAAAGGGAGTTCAAGTAATTCAGATACGCAGTATTTT. Protein: CASKGSSSNSDTQYF. This sequence joins TRBV14 and TRBJ2-3, with D perhaps matching TRBD2 (5 bases). The CDR3 is 15 amino acids. Germline V gene sequence: CDR1 SGHDN, CDR2 FVKESK. The ends were cut back, 7 bases at V and 4 bases at J, with 18 bases in the middle.

The chain couples TRBV7-2 to TRBJ2-7; TRBD1 matches at 8 bases. J gave up 6 bases and V 4 bases, and 11 bases lay outside the gene matches. The CDR3 covers 15 residues. The V gene's germline CDR1 is SGHTA and CDR2 FQGNSA. The DNA of the CDR3 is TGTGCCAGCAGCTCCACTAACAGGGGGATCAGCGAGCAGTACTTC. Protein: CASSSTNRGISEQYF.

V gene TRBV29-1 combines with J gene TRBJ2-1; the match to TRBD2 covers 9 bases. This CDR3 is 17 amino acids long. Per germline, CDR1 SQVTM and CDR2 ANQGSEA. V lost 2 bases to trimming and J lost 14 bases; unmatched junction nucleotides: 22. CDR3 DNA: TGCAGCGTTGAAAGTAGCAGTTACCAGCGGGAGGTCGAAGAGGAGTTCTTC. Its translation is CSVESSSYQREVEEEFF.

V and J are TRBV7-9 and TRBJ2-5, with 9 bases that match TRBD1. CDR1 and CDR2 (germline): SEHNR, FQNEAQ (reference sequence). The CDR3 has 15 amino acids. Trimming cost V 5 bases and J 5 bases; bases outside gene matches: 9. The CDR3 loop reads CASSPGTGRRETQYF. DNA of the CDR3: TGTGCCAGCAGCCCGGGGACAGGGCGACGGGAGACCCAGTACTTC.

The genes are TRBV2 and TRBJ2-5; TRBD2 agrees at 7 bases. V lost 6 bases to trimming and J lost 5 bases; unmatched junction nucleotides: 15. Per the germline V gene, CDR1 is SNHLY and CDR2 is FYNNEI. This CDR3 is built from 16 residues. CDR3 residues: CASSPGTMFGSETQYF. The DNA for the CDR3 is TGTGCCAGCAGCCCCGGGACTATGTTTGGGTCCGAGACCCAGTACTTC.

The CDR3 coding sequence is TGTGCCAGCAGCCCAGGGACTCCCGGAAACACCATATATTTT. The encoded protein is CASSPGTPGNTIYF. The V gene is TRBV9, the J gene TRBJ1-3; weak D call: TRBD1 (5 bases). This CDR3 is built from 14 residues. Trimming stripped 4 bases from V and 4 bases from J, with 12 bases between. The germline V gene encodes CDR1 SGDLS and CDR2 YYNGEE.

The chain uses TRBV2 and TRBJ1-1, with D possibly matching TRBD1 (5 bases). In germline, CDR1 is SNHLY, CDR2 FYNNEI. This CDR3 has 14 amino acids. Trimming cost V 7 bases and J 7 bases, with 19 bases left between them. The CDR3 coding sequence is TGTGCCAGCAAGCTAAGGCAGGGTGCCGATGAAGCTTTCTTT. Translated, it gives CASKLRQGADEAFF.

V usage is TRBV9 and J usage is TRBJ1-4, with TRBD1 matching over 8 bases. Germline CDR1 SGDLS, CDR2 YYNGEE. Trimming removed 2 bases from V and 7 bases from J; junction bases left unmatched: 7. This CDR3 comprises 15 residues. Here the CDR3 DNA reads TGTGCCAGCAGCGTGCAGGGGGCGATCGGTGAAAAACTGTTTTTT. This sequence encodes CASSVQGAIGEKLFF.

The genes are TRBV7-2 and TRBJ2-5, with TRBD2 identical over 10 bases. CDR1 and CDR2 from the germline V gene are SGHTA and FQGNSA. This CDR3 is built from 15 residues. The J segment lost 10 bases and the V segment lost 1 base, leaving 9 bases of the junction unmatched. The CDR3 region is CASSLEASGRTVQYF. For the CDR3, the DNA is TGTGCCAGCAGCTTAGAGGCTAGCGGGAGAACTGTCCAGTACTTC.

Details on this clone: A junction boundary mismatches the germline segment, possibly from a read error. V gene TRBV7-7 combines with J gene TRBJ2-3; 12 bases are a match to TRBD2. CDR3 length: 15 residues. The V gene's germline CDR1 is SSHAT and CDR2 FNYEAQ (reference sequence). The CDR3 here is CASSSQGLAGDTQYF. The CDR3 coding sequence is TGTGCTAGCAGCTCCCAGGGACTAGCGGGAGATACGCAGTATTTT.

V gene TRBV28 combines with J gene TRBJ2-1; 7 nucleotides agree with TRBD1. The V and J ends lost 3 bases and 4 bases, in that order; junction bases with no gene match: 6. The germline V gene encodes CDR1 MDHEN and CDR2 SYDVKM. The CDR3 consists of 15 residues. The CDR3 nucleotides read TGTGCCAGCAGTTTGACAGGGCTTGAGTACAATGAGCAGTTCTTC. Translating gives CASSLTGLEYNEQFF.

In this sample, this clone turned up a few times. V is TRBV7-3 and J is TRBJ2-3; 13 nucleotides line up with TRBD2. Germline V gene lookup returns CDR1 SGHTA and CDR2 FQGTGA. The junction had 7 bases not matched to a gene; V was cut back by 5 bases and J by 8 bases. This CDR3 contains 15 residues. The CDR3 spells CASSPNGLAGVTQYF. The CDR3, as DNA: TGTGCCAGCAGCCCGAACGGACTAGCGGGAGTTACGCAGTATTTT.